These T cell receptor beta chains were read from a single sample in a study of STAT3 mutations in large granular lymphocyte leukemia. Only in-frame clones appear in the TCRdb table, and some are missing; sequencing was by immunoSEQ multiplex PCR. This sample has under 1,500 clones, with about 2.5% found just once. The sequenced sample was PBMCs. Every receptor here comes from a human donor with T large granular lymphocyte leukemia. Some clones in this sample may be carry-over from other donors' samples. The CDR3 runs from the conserved cysteine through the conserved F or W. The order of the fields is D gene, J gene, clone size, V gene, CDR3 DNA, CDR3 protein. The D gene is left open where the match is weak. Clone size appears in some rows only: once, few, many, or a class for an expanded clone.

d_gene: NA
j_gene: TRBJ2-5
abundance: NA
v_gene: TRBV30
CDR3nt: TGTGCCTGGAGGGGAACGGAGACCCAGTACTTC
CDR3aa: CAWRGTETQYF

d_gene: NA
j_gene: TRBJ2-7
abundance: medium-sized
v_gene: TRBV5-1
CDR3nt: TGCGCCAGCAGCTTGGTAGTATCCTACGAGCAGTACTTC
CDR3aa: CASSLVVSYEQYF

d_gene: NA
j_gene: TRBJ2-1
abundance: NA
v_gene: TRBV7-9
CDR3nt: TGTGCCAGCAGCTCCCGATTCACTGAGCAGTTCTTC
CDR3aa: CASSSRFTEQFF

d_gene: NA
j_gene: TRBJ2-3
abundance: NA
v_gene: TRBV5-1
CDR3nt: TGCGCCAGCAGCCCAATCCCCAAGGATACGCAGTATTTT
CDR3aa: CASSPIPKDTQYF

d_gene: NA
j_gene: TRBJ1-2
abundance: medium-sized
v_gene: TRBV29-1
CDR3nt: TGCAGCGCCGGGGGCAGCTTCTATGGCTACACCTTC
CDR3aa: CSAGGSFYGYTF

d_gene: NA
j_gene: TRBJ1-2
abundance: few
v_gene: TRBV4-2
CDR3nt: TGTGCCAGCAGCCAAGATAACTATGGCTACACCTTC
CDR3aa: CASSQDNYGYTF

d_gene: NA
j_gene: TRBJ1-5
abundance: few
v_gene: TRBV6-6
CDR3nt: TGTGCCAGCAGAGGGTCCATCAATCAGCCCCAGCATTTT
CDR3aa: CASRGSINQPQHF

d_gene: NA
j_gene: TRBJ1-1
abundance: few
v_gene: TRBV30
CDR3nt: TGTGCCTGGAGTAAGAACACTGAAGCTTTCTTT
CDR3aa: CAWSKNTEAFF

d_gene: NA
j_gene: TRBJ1-2
abundance: few
v_gene: TRBV9
CDR3nt: TGTGCCAGCAGCGTAGACGTGAACTATGGCTACACCTTC
CDR3aa: CASSVDVNYGYTF

d_gene: TRBD2
j_gene: TRBJ2-1
abundance: NA
v_gene: TRBV30
CDR3nt: TGTGCCTGGAGTAAGCGGGGATCTTACAATGAGCAGTTCTTC
CDR3aa: CAWSKRGSYNEQFF

d_gene: NA
j_gene: TRBJ1-1
abundance: NA
v_gene: TRBV18
CDR3nt: TGTGCCAGCTCACCACCCATATATGGGGAGGTTCAGGACACTGAAGCTTTCTTT
CDR3aa: CASSPPIYGEVQDTEAFF

d_gene: NA
j_gene: TRBJ1-1
abundance: NA
v_gene: TRBV7-2
CDR3nt: TGTGCCAGCAGCTTAGCCAGTGAAGCTTTCTTT
CDR3aa: CASSLASEAFF

d_gene: NA
j_gene: TRBJ1-5
abundance: NA
v_gene: TRBV7-9
CDR3nt: TGTGCCAGCAGCTTATTTCTAGGGCAGGAAAATCAGCCCCAGCATTTT
CDR3aa: CASSLFLGQENQPQHF

d_gene: TRBD1
j_gene: TRBJ2-7
abundance: few
v_gene: TRBV7-9
CDR3nt: TGTGCCAGCAGCCCCGGGGACAGGCGACAGTACTTC
CDR3aa: CASSPGDRRQYF

d_gene: NA
j_gene: TRBJ2-1
abundance: NA
v_gene: TRBV30
CDR3nt: TGTGCCTGGAGTGTTTCCGGGAGCGGCAATGAGCAGTTCTTC
CDR3aa: CAWSVSGSGNEQFF

d_gene: NA
j_gene: TRBJ2-7
abundance: NA
v_gene: TRBV28
CDR3nt: TGTGCCAGCAGTTTAAGGGGGGCTGGCCACGAGCAGTACTTC
CDR3aa: CASSLRGAGHEQYF

d_gene: TRBD1
j_gene: TRBJ2-7
abundance: few
v_gene: TRBV7-9
CDR3nt: TGTGCCGTTGGGGACAGTCCTTACGAGCAGTACTTC
CDR3aa: CAVGDSPYEQYF

d_gene: NA
j_gene: TRBJ1-5
abundance: NA
v_gene: TRBV7-2
CDR3nt: TGTGCCAGCAGCTATGCCAATCAGCCCCAGCATTTT
CDR3aa: CASSYANQPQHF

d_gene: TRBD2
j_gene: TRBJ2-2
abundance: medium-sized
v_gene: TRBV4-2
CDR3nt: TGTGCCAGCAGCCAGAGGGAGGGGCCCGGGGAGCTGTTTTTT
CDR3aa: CASSQREGPGELFF

d_gene: NA
j_gene: TRBJ2-7
abundance: few
v_gene: TRBV2
CDR3nt: TGTGCCAGCAGTGAAGCGGAGTCTAGGGGAGAGCAGTACTTC
CDR3aa: CASSEAESRGEQYF

d_gene: TRBD1
j_gene: TRBJ2-7
abundance: few
v_gene: TRBV7-9
CDR3nt: TGTGCCAGCAGACCCCCGGGACAGGGGGATAGCGAGCAGTACTTC
CDR3aa: CASRPPGQGDSEQYF

d_gene: NA
j_gene: TRBJ1-1
abundance: NA
v_gene: TRBV29-1
CDR3nt: TGCAGCGTTGAAGGTGCCCACGAGGGAGCCCTGAGCACTGAAGCTTTCTTT
CDR3aa: CSVEGAHEGALSTEAFF

d_gene: TRBD1
j_gene: TRBJ1-5
abundance: few
v_gene: TRBV30
CDR3nt: TGTGCCTGGAGTATGACAGGGAGGCAGCCCCAGCATTTT
CDR3aa: CAWSMTGRQPQHF

d_gene: TRBD1
j_gene: TRBJ1-1
abundance: NA
v_gene: TRBV5-1
CDR3nt: TGCGCCAGCAGCACCGCAGGGGGCCAGAACACTGAAGCTTTCTTT
CDR3aa: CASSTAGGQNTEAFF

d_gene: NA
j_gene: TRBJ1-1
abundance: few
v_gene: TRBV7-2
CDR3nt: TGTGCCAGCAGTTTTTCCTCAGGAGGGGGGACTGAAGCTTTCTTT
CDR3aa: CASSFSSGGGTEAFF

d_gene: NA
j_gene: TRBJ2-7
abundance: NA
v_gene: TRBV18
CDR3nt: TGTGCCAGCTCACCGGCCAGGGTAGACTACGAGCAGTACTTC
CDR3aa: CASSPARVDYEQYF

d_gene: NA
j_gene: TRBJ1-5
abundance: NA
v_gene: TRBV10-3
CDR3nt: TGTGCCATCGGGACGGGTGATAGCAATCAGCCCCAGCATTTT
CDR3aa: CAIGTGDSNQPQHF

d_gene: NA
j_gene: TRBJ1-2
abundance: few
v_gene: TRBV5-4
CDR3nt: TGTGCCAGCAGCCCCACAAGGGAATATGGCTACACCTTC
CDR3aa: CASSPTREYGYTF

d_gene: NA
j_gene: TRBJ1-1
abundance: few
v_gene: TRBV30
CDR3nt: TGTGCCTGGAGTGTACTAGGGTTTGAGGACACTGAAGCTTTCTTT
CDR3aa: CAWSVLGFEDTEAFF

d_gene: TRBD1
j_gene: TRBJ1-2
abundance: few
v_gene: TRBV5-1
CDR3nt: TGCGCCAGCAGCTTGGTTGCAGGGGGCGGGGATGGCTACACCTTC
CDR3aa: CASSLVAGGGDGYTF

d_gene: NA
j_gene: TRBJ1-1
abundance: few
v_gene: TRBV6-1
CDR3nt: TGTGCCAGCAGTGCCACCCGGAATACTGAAGCTTTCTTT
CDR3aa: CASSATRNTEAFF

d_gene: TRBD1
j_gene: TRBJ1-1
abundance: few
v_gene: TRBV5-4
CDR3nt: TGTGCCAGCAGCTTGGGGGACAGTAAAGCTTTCTTT
CDR3aa: CASSLGDSKAFF

d_gene: NA
j_gene: TRBJ1-4
abundance: few
v_gene: TRBV9
CDR3nt: TGTGCCAGCAGCCTCGGACTTAGGGGGACTAATGAAAAACTGTTTTTT
CDR3aa: CASSLGLRGTNEKLFF

d_gene: NA
j_gene: TRBJ2-7
abundance: few
v_gene: TRBV29-1
CDR3nt: TGCAGCGTCAAAGGGAGGTTAGACTCCTACGAGCAGTACTTC
CDR3aa: CSVKGRLDSYEQYF

d_gene: TRBD1
j_gene: TRBJ2-1
abundance: NA
v_gene: TRBV19
CDR3nt: TGTGCCAGTAGTATTGCCGCAGGGGGTGCGTACAATGAGCAGTTCTTC
CDR3aa: CASSIAAGGAYNEQFF